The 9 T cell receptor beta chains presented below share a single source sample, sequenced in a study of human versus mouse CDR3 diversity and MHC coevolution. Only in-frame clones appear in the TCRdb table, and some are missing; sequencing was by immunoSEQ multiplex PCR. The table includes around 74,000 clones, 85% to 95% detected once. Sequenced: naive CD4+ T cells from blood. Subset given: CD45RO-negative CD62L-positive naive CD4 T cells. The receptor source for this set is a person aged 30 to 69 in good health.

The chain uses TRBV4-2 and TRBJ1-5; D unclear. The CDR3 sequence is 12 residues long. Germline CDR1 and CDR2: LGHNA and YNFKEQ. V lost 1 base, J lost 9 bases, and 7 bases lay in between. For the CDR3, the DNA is TGTGCCAGCAGCCAAGGGGCTTGGCCCCAGCATTTT. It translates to CASSQGAWPQHF.

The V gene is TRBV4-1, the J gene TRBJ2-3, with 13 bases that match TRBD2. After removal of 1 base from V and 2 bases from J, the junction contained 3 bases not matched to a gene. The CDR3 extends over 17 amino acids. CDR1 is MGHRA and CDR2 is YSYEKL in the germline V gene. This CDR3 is CASSQGTSGGDTDTQYF. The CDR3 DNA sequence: TGCGCCAGCAGCCAAGGGACTAGCGGGGGAGACACAGATACGCAGTATTTT.

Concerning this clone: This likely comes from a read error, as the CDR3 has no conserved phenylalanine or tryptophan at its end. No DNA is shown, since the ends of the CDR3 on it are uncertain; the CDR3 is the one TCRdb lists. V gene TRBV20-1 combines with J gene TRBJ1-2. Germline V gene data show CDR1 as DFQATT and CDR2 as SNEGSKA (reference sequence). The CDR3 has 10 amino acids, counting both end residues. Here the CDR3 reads CSAGPRGGLD.

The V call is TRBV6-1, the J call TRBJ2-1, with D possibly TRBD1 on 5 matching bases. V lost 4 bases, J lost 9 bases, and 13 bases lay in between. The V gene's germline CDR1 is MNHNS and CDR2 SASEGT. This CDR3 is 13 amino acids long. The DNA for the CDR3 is TGTGCCAGCAGTGCTGTCAGGGTGGGTGAGCAGTTCTTC. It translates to CASSAVRVGEQFF.

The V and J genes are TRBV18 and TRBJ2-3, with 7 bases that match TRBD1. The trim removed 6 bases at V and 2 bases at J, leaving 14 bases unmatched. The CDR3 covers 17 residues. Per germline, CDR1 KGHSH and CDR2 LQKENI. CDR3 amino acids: CASSPTGSPNVTDTQYF. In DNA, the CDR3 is TGTGCCAGCTCCCCGACAGGGTCCCCTAACGTCACAGATACGCAGTATTTT.

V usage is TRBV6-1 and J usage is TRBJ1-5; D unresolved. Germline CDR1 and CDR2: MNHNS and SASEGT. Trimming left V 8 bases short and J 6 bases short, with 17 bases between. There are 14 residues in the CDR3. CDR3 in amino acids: CASVAGGFGQPQHF. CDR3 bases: TGTGCCAGCGTAGCCGGAGGTTTTGGTCAGCCCCAGCATTTT.

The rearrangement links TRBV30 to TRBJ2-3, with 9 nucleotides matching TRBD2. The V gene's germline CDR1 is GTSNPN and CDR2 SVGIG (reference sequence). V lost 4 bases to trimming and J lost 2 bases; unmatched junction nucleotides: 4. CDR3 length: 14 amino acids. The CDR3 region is CAWIKRGATDTQYF. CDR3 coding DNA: TGTGCCTGGATAAAGCGGGGGGCCACAGATACGCAGTATTTT. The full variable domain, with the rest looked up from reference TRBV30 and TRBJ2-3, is SQTIHQWPATLVQPVGSPLSLECTVEGTSNPNLYWYRQAAGRGLQLLFYSVGIGQISSEVPQNLSASRPQDRQFILSSKKLLLSDSGFYLCAWIKRGATDTQYFGPGTRLTVL.

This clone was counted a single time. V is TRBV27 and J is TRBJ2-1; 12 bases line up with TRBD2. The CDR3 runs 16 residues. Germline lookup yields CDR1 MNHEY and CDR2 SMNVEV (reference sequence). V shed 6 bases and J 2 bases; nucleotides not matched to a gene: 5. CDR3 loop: CASSKTSGGAYNEQFF. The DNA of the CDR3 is TGTGCCAGCAGCAAGACTAGCGGGGGAGCCTACAATGAGCAGTTCTTC.

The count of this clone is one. CDR3 sequence (DNA): TGTGCCAGCAGTGGAATTAGGGGAGGAACTGAAGCTTTCTTT. As protein: CASSGIRGGTEAFF. V and J are TRBV25-1 and TRBJ1-1; D perhaps matches TRBD1 (5 bases). The V gene lost 4 bases and the J gene lost 5 bases, with 14 bases spanning the gap. The V gene's germline CDR1 is MGHDK and CDR2 SYGVNS. The CDR3 spans 14 residues.